Listed below are T cell receptor beta chains from one sample, sequenced in a study of T cell repertoires in cytomegalovirus infection. TCRdb processed the reads anew with MiXCR; each CDR3 protein has one entry. The table includes 550,000 to 700,000 distinct CDR3 sequences, around two fifths detected once. For these receptors, no antigen is known. Sequenced material: cultured PBMCs, taken from culture after CMV antigen stimulation. The receptors originated from a human donor in good health (CMV status not recorded). Some clones in this sample may be carry-over from other donors' samples. The CDR3 runs from the conserved cysteine through the conserved F or W. A D gene is named only where the DNA matches it firmly. Clone sizes are given selectively: once, few, many, or a class where the clone is expanded.

j_call	v_call	clone_size	d_call	cdr3_aa	cdr3_nt
TRBJ2-3	TRBV4-1	-	TRBD2	CASSQIAGGQDTQYF	TGCGCCAGCAGCCAAATTGCGGGGGGGCAAGATACGCAGTATTTT
TRBJ2-2	TRBV27	-	TRBD2	CASSFLAGSRTGELFF	TGTGCCAGCAGTTTTCTAGCGGGGTCCCGGACCGGGGAGCTGTTTTTT
TRBJ2-1	TRBV27	-	TRBD2	CASSPTLAADNEQFF	TGTGCCAGCAGTCCCACGCTAGCGGCCGACAATGAGCAGTTCTTC
TRBJ2-3	TRBV7-2	many	-	CASSMGGGDWGTQYF	TGTGCCAGCAGCATGGGAGGGGGGGACTGGGGTACGCAGTATTTT
TRBJ2-1	TRBV7-4	-	TRBD1	CASRRGRAANEQFF	TGTGCCAGCCGTAGGGGGCGGGCAGCCAATGAGCAGTTCTTC
TRBJ2-7	TRBV7-6	few	TRBD2	CASSPVAGNYEQYF	TGTGCCAGCAGCCCTGTAGCGGGGAACTACGAGCAGTACTTC
TRBJ2-5	TRBV4-1	few	-	CASSQDGQVNQETQYF	TGCGCCAGCAGCCAAGATGGGCAAGTTAACCAAGAGACCCAGTACTTC
TRBJ2-7	TRBV5-1	-	-	CASSLERAPYEQYF	TGCGCCAGCAGCTTGGAGAGGGCCCCCTACGAGCAGTACTTC
TRBJ2-5	TRBV6-2/TRBV6-3	few	TRBD2	CASRQTKAGGRETQYF	TGTGCCAGCAGACAAACTAAAGCGGGAGGCCGAGAGACCCAGTACTTC
TRBJ1-3	TRBV5-1	-	TRBD1	CASSLVGQASGNTIYF	TGCGCCAGCAGCTTGGTGGGACAGGCCTCTGGAAACACCATATATTTT
TRBJ1-1	TRBV2	-	-	CASSYVRGNTEAFF	TGTGCCAGCAGTTATGTCAGGGGGAACACTGAAGCTTTCTTT
TRBJ2-1	TRBV20-1	-	-	CSARETGQWEQFF	TGCAGTGCTAGAGAAACAGGGCAATGGGAGCAGTTCTTC
TRBJ1-4	TRBV19	-	-	CASSINNRVGEKLFF	TGTGCCAGTAGTATTAATAACAGGGTGGGCGAAAAACTGTTTTTT
TRBJ1-2	TRBV2	-	TRBD1	CASSARGTGFYGYTF	TGTGCCAGCAGTGCTCGGGGGACAGGGTTCTATGGCTACACCTTC
TRBJ1-4	TRBV7-2	many	TRBD1	CASSSGQGGKLFF	TGTGCCAGCAGCTCGGGACAGGGGGGAAAACTGTTTTTT
TRBJ2-7	TRBV7-2	few	-	CASSLRAGTQAYEQYF	TGTGCCAGCAGCTTAAGGGCCGGGACCCAGGCCTACGAGCAGTACTTC
TRBJ2-1	TRBV7-8	few	-	CASSPTGPTYNEQFF	TGTGCCAGCAGCCCCACGGGACCGACCTACAATGAGCAGTTCTTC
TRBJ2-1	TRBV7-2	few	-	CASRPGPGNAYNEQFF	TGTGCCAGCAGGCCCGGGCCGGGGAACGCCTACAATGAGCAGTTCTTC
TRBJ2-5	TRBV7-2	-	TRBD2	CASSLGRGGSGQETQYF	TGTGCCAGCAGCTTAGGGAGGGGCGGGAGTGGACAAGAGACCCAGTACTTC
TRBJ2-5	TRBV7-2	few	-	CASSSNGGQGTQYF	TGTGCCAGCAGCTCGAACGGGGGGCAGGGGACCCAGTACTTC
TRBJ2-2	TRBV20-1	few	TRBD2	CSARALAGAYTGELFF	TGCAGTGCTAGAGCACTAGCGGGAGCGTACACCGGGGAGCTGTTTTTT
TRBJ2-3	TRBV7-9	few	-	CASSPRLDTQYF	TGTGCCAGCAGCCCCCGTCTGGATACGCAGTATTTT
TRBJ1-5	TRBV7-9	-	-	CASSLRVQHRPQHF	TGTGCCAGCAGCTTACGGGTCCAACATAGGCCCCAGCATTTT
TRBJ1-5	TRBV7-9	-	-	CASSLASSNQPQHF	TGTGCCAGCAGCTTAGCATCCAGTAATCAGCCCCAGCATTTT
TRBJ2-4	TRBV2	-	TRBD1	CASSRQGGWDIQYF	TGTGCCAGCAGTAGACAGGGTGGTTGGGACATTCAGTACTTC
TRBJ1-6	TRBV7-2	-	TRBD1	CASSLRGPGQGVSPLHF	TGTGCCAGCAGCTTAAGGGGACCGGGACAGGGTGTTTCACCCCTCCACTTT
TRBJ2-5	TRBV6-5	-	TRBD2	CASSPGLASRETQYF	TGTGCCAGCAGCCCTGGACTAGCCTCTCGAGAGACCCAGTACTTC
TRBJ1-5	TRBV6-5	few	-	CASSYSGPCEGHLGNQPQHF	TGTGCCAGCAGTTACTCGGGGCCTTGCGAAGGGCATTTGGGCAATCAGCCCCAGCATTTT
TRBJ1-2	TRBV10-2	few	-	CASMPQTVVPLDGYTF	TGCGCCAGCATGCCGCAGACAGTAGTGCCTCTGGATGGCTACACCTTC
TRBJ2-5	TRBV19	-	-	CASSIARGGETQYF	TGTGCCAGTAGTATAGCCAGGGGGGGGGAGACCCAGTACTTC
TRBJ2-3	TRBV7-2	-	-	CASSLGNSNTDTQYF	TGTGCCAGCAGCTTGGGTAACTCGAACACAGATACGCAGTATTTT
TRBJ2-1	TRBV2	-	TRBD1	CASRGDRGDNEQFF	TGTGCCAGCAGGGGGGACAGGGGGGACAATGAGCAGTTCTTC
TRBJ2-5	TRBV2	-	-	CASSEVTDQETQYF	TGTGCCAGCAGTGAAGTAACAGATCAAGAGACCCAGTACTTC
TRBJ2-5	TRBV12-3/TRBV12-4	-	-	CASSQRETETQYF	TGTGCCAGCAGTCAACGGGAGACGGAGACCCAGTACTTC
TRBJ2-5	TRBV7-2	few	TRBD1	CASSPGGEETQYF	TGTGCCAGTAGTCCAGGGGGAGAAGAGACCCAGTACTTC
TRBJ2-3	TRBV6-2/TRBV6-3	-	TRBD2	CASSSWTSGGVTDTQYF	TGTGCCAGCAGCTCTTGGACTAGCGGGGGAGTCACAGATACGCAGTATTTT
TRBJ2-7	TRBV12-3/TRBV12-4	-	-	CASRQGLGSYEQYF	TGTGCCAGCAGACAGGGTTTGGGTTCCTACGAGCAGTACTTC
TRBJ1-2	TRBV23-1	-	-	CASSGWESRGYTF	TGCGCCAGCAGTGGTTGGGAATCTAGAGGCTACACCTTC
TRBJ2-1	TRBV2	-	-	CAGRRGSYNEQFF	TGTGCAGGGCGGCGGGGATCCTACAATGAGCAGTTCTTC
TRBJ2-7	TRBV20-1	-	TRBD2	CSARDGGRGGGYEQYF	TGCAGTGCTAGAGATGGGGGACGGGGGGGCGGCTACGAGCAGTACTTC
TRBJ2-5	TRBV7-2	few	TRBD2	CASSFIRVAGDQETQYF	TGTGCCAGCAGCTTTATTCGGGTAGCGGGGGACCAAGAGACCCAGTACTTC
TRBJ2-7	TRBV7-8	-	-	CASSLGPDSGYEQYF	TGTGCCAGCAGCTTAGGGCCGGACTCCGGCTACGAGCAGTACTTC
TRBJ1-4	TRBV5-6	-	TRBD1	CASSTPGTGFQKLFF	TGTGCCAGCAGCACCCCCGGGACAGGGTTTCAAAAACTGTTTTTT
TRBJ1-4	TRBV20-1	-	-	CSASKAPGAEKLFF	TGCAGTGCTAGTAAGGCTCCAGGAGCTGAAAAACTGTTTTTT
TRBJ2-1	TRBV27	-	TRBD2	CASSMAGDYNEQFF	TGTGCCAGCTCCATGGCGGGAGACTACAATGAGCAGTTCTTC